This T cell receptor beta chain derives from a study of brain T cells in children with intractable seizures. Only cases whose brain tissue showed the highest T cell transcript signatures were sequenced. This clone was seen a few times. Its antigen is not known. Germline loops: CDR1 MNHEY, CDR2 SMNVEV (reference sequence). This CDR3 has 16 amino acids. The trim removed 5 bases at V and 6 bases at J, leaving 14 bases unmatched. Here immunoSEQ multiplex PCR was the method, and the copy in TCRdb shows in-frame clones only, minus some. The sample contains 110,000 or so clones, roughly 94% of which appear only once. General observations from the study: HCMV serostatus was not known, and viral specificity came from CDR3 similarity only. Pre-surgery blood may have been undersampled, hiding some clones.

The chain recombines TRBV27 with TRBJ1-2; 8 bases agree with TRBD1. Material: peripheral blood, obtained at surgery. This sequence was found in a boy younger than two with hemimegalencephaly and intractable seizures. The CDR3 DNA reads TGTGCCAGCAGTCCTTGGACAGGACAGGGCTTGAATGGCTACACCTTC. Translated, it gives CASSPWTGQGLNGYTF.